A selection of T cell receptor beta chains follows, all from one sample in a study of T cells in Graves' hyperthyroidism and ophthalmopathy. TCRdb independently ran MiXCR on the multiplex PCR reads; one entry per CDR3 protein. The sample holds about 400,000 distinct CDR3 sequences, roughly an eighth seen once. Sequencing was performed on blood. These receptors were obtained from a man aged 45-65 years with Graves' ophthalmopathy. Both conserved end residues are part of each CDR3. Each record gives: J gene, D gene, V gene, clone size, CDR3 protein, CDR3 DNA. D genes are given only for firm matches. Clone size is given for some rows only: seen once, a few or many times, or a class if the clone is expanded.

J gene: TRBJ2-7
D gene: -
V gene: TRBV29-1
clone size: -
CDR3 protein: CSVERSGEIYEQYF
CDR3 DNA: TGCAGCGTTGAAAGGTCAGGCGAAATCTACGAGCAGTACTTC

J gene: TRBJ2-3
D gene: -
V gene: TRBV20-1
clone size: many
CDR3 protein: CSARDHTRSTDTQYF
CDR3 DNA: TGCAGTGCTAGAGACCACACCCGATCCACAGATACGCAGTATTTT

J gene: TRBJ1-1
D gene: TRBD1
V gene: TRBV5-6
clone size: many
CDR3 protein: CASSRGQANMNTEAFF
CDR3 DNA: TGTGCCAGCAGCCGTGGACAGGCGAACATGAACACTGAAGCTTTCTTT

J gene: TRBJ1-1
D gene: -
V gene: TRBV5-6
clone size: many
CDR3 protein: CASSFAGADTEAFF
CDR3 DNA: TGTGCCAGCAGCTTCGCAGGGGCGGACACTGAAGCTTTCTTT

J gene: TRBJ2-1
D gene: TRBD2
V gene: TRBV6-2/TRBV6-3
clone size: -
CDR3 protein: CASSYSGLVTVEQFF
CDR3 DNA: TGTGCCAGCAGTTACTCGGGACTAGTAACGGTTGAGCAGTTCTTC

J gene: TRBJ2-1
D gene: TRBD2
V gene: TRBV5-1
clone size: many
CDR3 protein: CASSLGLAGSSAYNEQFF
CDR3 DNA: TGCGCCAGCAGCTTGGGACTAGCGGGATCGAGTGCCTACAATGAGCAGTTCTTC

J gene: TRBJ1-3
D gene: -
V gene: TRBV3-1
clone size: many
CDR3 protein: CASSQDLHSGNTIYF
CDR3 DNA: TGTGCCAGCAGCCAAGATTTGCACTCTGGAAACACCATATATTTT

J gene: TRBJ1-4
D gene: -
V gene: TRBV24-1
clone size: -
CDR3 protein: CATSDSGSRTREKLFF
CDR3 DNA: TGTGCCACCAGTGATTCTGGGAGTAGAACCAGGGAAAAACTGTTTTTT

J gene: TRBJ2-3
D gene: TRBD2
V gene: TRBV7-9
clone size: few
CDR3 protein: CASSLKLAGPLTDTQYF
CDR3 DNA: TGTGCCAGCAGCTTAAAGCTAGCGGGACCCCTCACAGATACGCAGTATTTT

J gene: TRBJ2-3
D gene: TRBD2
V gene: TRBV29-1
clone size: many
CDR3 protein: CSGGEREPATDTQYF
CDR3 DNA: TGCAGCGGTGGAGAGCGGGAACCAGCCACAGATACGCAGTATTTT

J gene: TRBJ2-1
D gene: -
V gene: TRBV5-1
clone size: -
CDR3 protein: CASSVWGTQPNNEQFF
CDR3 DNA: TGTGCCAGCAGCGTTTGGGGGACACAACCGAACAATGAGCAGTTCTTC

J gene: TRBJ2-1
D gene: TRBD2
V gene: TRBV5-4
clone size: many
CDR3 protein: CASSLAGGPFNEQFF
CDR3 DNA: TGTGCCAGCAGTTTAGCGGGAGGGCCTTTCAATGAGCAGTTCTTC

J gene: TRBJ2-2
D gene: TRBD1
V gene: TRBV29-1
clone size: many
CDR3 protein: CSVDLQGTGELFF
CDR3 DNA: TGCAGCGTTGACCTACAGGGGACCGGGGAGCTGTTTTTT

J gene: TRBJ2-6
D gene: TRBD1
V gene: TRBV12-3/TRBV12-4
clone size: few
CDR3 protein: CASRPRQGAGGANVLTF
CDR3 DNA: TGTGCCAGCAGACCCAGACAGGGGGCTGGGGGGGCCAACGTCCTGACTTTC

J gene: TRBJ2-3
D gene: -
V gene: TRBV2
clone size: many
CDR3 protein: CASSGGEYTDTQYF
CDR3 DNA: TGTGCCAGCAGCGGGGGCGAATACACAGATACGCAGTATTTT

J gene: TRBJ2-7
D gene: TRBD1
V gene: TRBV20-1
clone size: -
CDR3 protein: CSARERGQGHEQYF
CDR3 DNA: TGCAGTGCTAGAGAGAGAGGACAGGGACACGAGCAGTACTTC

J gene: TRBJ2-1
D gene: TRBD1
V gene: TRBV6-2/TRBV6-3
clone size: many
CDR3 protein: CASTGQGKSYNEQFF
CDR3 DNA: TGTGCCAGCACAGGACAGGGTAAATCCTACAATGAGCAGTTCTTC

J gene: TRBJ2-2
D gene: -
V gene: TRBV4-1
clone size: -
CDR3 protein: CASSQESGPNTGELFF
CDR3 DNA: TGCGCCAGCAGCCAAGAGAGCGGGCCGAACACCGGGGAGCTGTTTTTT

J gene: TRBJ2-4
D gene: TRBD1
V gene: TRBV6-1
clone size: many
CDR3 protein: CASSPDRGDDKNIQYF
CDR3 DNA: TGTGCCAGCAGCCCTGACAGGGGGGACGACAAAAACATTCAGTACTTC

J gene: TRBJ2-1
D gene: -
V gene: TRBV4-1
clone size: -
CDR3 protein: CASSQAGGRGSGHSNPRSYNEQFF
CDR3 DNA: TGCGCCAGCAGCCAAGCTGGGGGACGGGGATCCGGTCACTCCAACCCCCGCTCCTACAATGAGCAGTTCTTC

J gene: TRBJ2-2
D gene: TRBD2
V gene: TRBV7-2
clone size: many
CDR3 protein: CASQGRVAGNTGELFF
CDR3 DNA: TGTGCCAGCCAAGGGAGGGTAGCGGGGAACACCGGGGAGCTGTTTTTT

J gene: TRBJ2-5
D gene: -
V gene: TRBV5-1
clone size: many
CDR3 protein: CASSKDEETQYF
CDR3 DNA: TGCGCCAGCAGCAAGGACGAGGAGACCCAGTACTTC

J gene: TRBJ1-2
D gene: -
V gene: TRBV5-6
clone size: few
CDR3 protein: CASSLPPWENYGYTF
CDR3 DNA: TGTGCCAGCAGCTTGCCACCCTGGGAGAACTATGGCTACACCTTC

J gene: TRBJ2-3
D gene: TRBD1
V gene: TRBV24-1
clone size: few
CDR3 protein: CATSDDRTGADTQYF
CDR3 DNA: TGTGCCACCAGTGATGATCGGACAGGGGCAGATACGCAGTATTTT

J gene: TRBJ1-4
D gene: -
V gene: TRBV3-1
clone size: many
CDR3 protein: CASSQDSEDTTNEKLFF
CDR3 DNA: TGTGCCAGCAGCCAAGACAGTGAGGATACAACTAATGAAAAACTGTTTTTT

J gene: TRBJ2-3
D gene: -
V gene: TRBV3-1
clone size: many
CDR3 protein: CASSPVAGSATDTQYF
CDR3 DNA: TGTGCCAGCAGCCCCGTTGCGGGGAGCGCCACAGATACGCAGTATTTT

J gene: TRBJ1-6
D gene: -
V gene: TRBV2
clone size: many
CDR3 protein: CASSDPVGQGLSPLHF
CDR3 DNA: TGTGCCAGCAGTGATCCGGTCGGTCAGGGACTCTCACCCCTCCACTTT

J gene: TRBJ2-1
D gene: -
V gene: TRBV7-7
clone size: -
CDR3 protein: CASSRYEGPVNEQFF
CDR3 DNA: TGTGCTAGCAGCAGATATGAGGGGCCGGTCAATGAGCAGTTCTTC

J gene: TRBJ1-2
D gene: -
V gene: TRBV30
clone size: many
CDR3 protein: CAWSAADYGYTF
CDR3 DNA: TGTGCCTGGAGTGCAGCAGACTATGGCTACACCTTC

J gene: TRBJ2-7
D gene: -
V gene: TRBV2
clone size: few
CDR3 protein: CATRLGSYEQYF
CDR3 DNA: TGTGCCACCCGACTGGGATCCTACGAGCAGTACTTC

J gene: TRBJ1-1
D gene: TRBD1
V gene: TRBV19
clone size: few
CDR3 protein: CATTYTGVGTEAFF
CDR3 DNA: TGTGCCACCACGTATACAGGGGTTGGCACTGAAGCTTTCTTT

J gene: TRBJ2-2
D gene: TRBD2
V gene: TRBV12-3/TRBV12-4
clone size: -
CDR3 protein: CASSLVLAGTGELFF
CDR3 DNA: TGTGCCAGCAGTTTAGTACTAGCGGGAACCGGGGAGCTGTTTTTT

J gene: TRBJ2-5
D gene: -
V gene: TRBV20-1
clone size: many
CDR3 protein: CSAPTPDQETQYF
CDR3 DNA: TGCAGTGCTCCGACTCCCGACCAAGAGACCCAGTACTTC

J gene: TRBJ2-3
D gene: TRBD2
V gene: TRBV20-1
clone size: many
CDR3 protein: CSATGTSGTSTDTQYF
CDR3 DNA: TGCAGTGCTACAGGGACTAGCGGCACTAGCACAGATACGCAGTATTTT

J gene: TRBJ2-7
D gene: -
V gene: TRBV27
clone size: many
CDR3 protein: CASSLTISSYEQYF
CDR3 DNA: TGTGCCAGCAGTTTAACCATAAGCTCCTACGAGCAGTACTTC

J gene: TRBJ1-6
D gene: -
V gene: TRBV6-2/TRBV6-3
clone size: few
CDR3 protein: CASSKTVLEGYNSPLHF
CDR3 DNA: TGTGCCAGCAGTAAAACAGTCCTCGAGGGCTATAATTCACCCCTCCACTTT

J gene: TRBJ2-2
D gene: -
V gene: TRBV28
clone size: many
CDR3 protein: CASSPPGLNAEGELFF
CDR3 DNA: TGTGCCAGCAGTCCCCCCGGACTCAACGCCGAAGGGGAGCTGTTTTTT

J gene: TRBJ2-7
D gene: TRBD1
V gene: TRBV20-1
clone size: -
CDR3 protein: CSARKPGQGGEQYF
CDR3 DNA: TGCAGTGCTAGAAAGCCAGGACAGGGGGGTGAGCAGTACTTC

J gene: TRBJ2-3
D gene: TRBD1
V gene: TRBV4-1
clone size: -
CDR3 protein: CASSPPAGGSDTQYF
CDR3 DNA: TGCGCCAGCAGCCCCCCGGCAGGGGGTTCAGATACGCAGTATTTT

J gene: TRBJ1-1
D gene: -
V gene: TRBV5-6
clone size: many
CDR3 protein: CASSSPLIGGDGKAFF
CDR3 DNA: TGTGCCAGCAGCTCTCCGTTGATTGGGGGCGACGGGAAAGCTTTCTTT

J gene: TRBJ2-3
D gene: TRBD2
V gene: TRBV9
clone size: many
CDR3 protein: CASSVVASGRATDTQYF
CDR3 DNA: TGTGCCAGCAGCGTAGTGGCTAGCGGGAGGGCAACCGATACGCAGTATTTT

J gene: TRBJ2-4
D gene: TRBD1
V gene: TRBV5-1
clone size: many
CDR3 protein: CASSQGQGGTKNIQYF
CDR3 DNA: TGCGCCAGCAGCCAGGGACAGGGGGGGACCAAAAACATTCAGTACTTC

J gene: TRBJ1-5
D gene: -
V gene: TRBV5-4
clone size: -
CDR3 protein: CASSSGTGMTQHF
CDR3 DNA: TGTGCCAGCAGCTCCGGGACGGGGATGACCCAGCATTTT

J gene: TRBJ1-2
D gene: -
V gene: TRBV3-1
clone size: -
CDR3 protein: CASSKTGRNYGYTF
CDR3 DNA: TGTGCCAGCAGCAAAACAGGCCGGAACTATGGCTACACCTTC

J gene: TRBJ2-3
D gene: -
V gene: TRBV27
clone size: many
CDR3 protein: CASSLFSSTDTQYF
CDR3 DNA: TGTGCCAGCAGTTTATTTTCGAGCACAGATACGCAGTATTTT

J gene: TRBJ1-1
D gene: -
V gene: TRBV6-5
clone size: -
CDR3 protein: CASSLTTTDGAFF
CDR3 DNA: TGTGCCAGCAGCCTAACAACCACCGATGGAGCTTTCTTT

J gene: TRBJ2-7
D gene: TRBD2
V gene: TRBV3-1
clone size: many
CDR3 protein: CASSQTSGAPYEQYF
CDR3 DNA: TGTGCCAGCAGCCAAACTAGCGGGGCACCCTACGAGCAGTACTTC

J gene: TRBJ2-3
D gene: -
V gene: TRBV7-9
clone size: few
CDR3 protein: CASSSTHPDTQYF
CDR3 DNA: TGTGCCAGCAGCTCTACACACCCAGATACGCAGTATTTT

J gene: TRBJ2-3
D gene: -
V gene: TRBV6-2/TRBV6-3
clone size: few
CDR3 protein: CASGRADTQYF
CDR3 DNA: TGTGCCAGCGGGCGAGCAGATACGCAGTATTTT

J gene: TRBJ2-3
D gene: TRBD1
V gene: TRBV12-3/TRBV12-4
clone size: few
CDR3 protein: CASSPPGTGDADTQYF
CDR3 DNA: TGTGCCAGCAGTCCTCCCGGGACAGGGGACGCAGATACGCAGTATTTT

J gene: TRBJ2-5
D gene: -
V gene: TRBV30
clone size: many
CDR3 protein: CAWTQGETQYF
CDR3 DNA: TGTGCCTGGACTCAGGGGGAGACCCAGTACTTC

J gene: TRBJ2-4
D gene: -
V gene: TRBV7-2
clone size: many
CDR3 protein: CASSSPGPFLDIQYF
CDR3 DNA: TGTGCCAGCAGCTCCCCCGGGCCTTTCCTGGACATTCAGTACTTC

J gene: TRBJ1-5
D gene: -
V gene: TRBV6-2/TRBV6-3
clone size: many
CDR3 protein: CASSYHLTTPIFDYNQPQHF
CDR3 DNA: TGTGCCAGCAGTTACCACCTCACCACACCGATATTTGATTACAATCAGCCCCAGCATTTT